A single sample is the source of the 18 T cell receptor beta chains below, sequenced in a study of glioma-infiltrating T cells. Using RNA template, CDR3s of TCR alpha and beta were amplified with iRepertoire arm-PCR. TCRdb reprocessed the multiplex PCR reads with MiXCR, giving one entry per CDR3 protein. The table records roughly 120,000 distinct CDR3 sequences, roughly 24% of them present only once. Sample: glioma tissue, nonneoplastic brain tissue, or PBMCs (not recorded which). Receptors were obtained from a human donor with low-grade glioma or glioblastoma, undergoing nonglioma brain surgery, or in good health (not recorded which).

The chain joins TRBV7-3 to TRBJ2-1; 14 bases line up with TRBD2. The length of the CDR3 is 14 residues. Looked up from germline, CDR1 is SGHTA and CDR2 is FQGTGA. The V segment lost 8 bases and the J segment 8 bases; nucleotides outside the gene matches: 5. DNA of the CDR3: TGTGCCAGCCGACTAGCGGGAGGGCTCGATGAGCAGTTCTTC. Its translation: CASRLAGGLDEQFF.

Points on this clonotype: A read error is possible here, since a much larger clone lies one base away. The J gene is TRBJ1-2, the V gene TRBV28, with D possibly being TRBD1 (5 bases). Germline CDR1 reads MDHEN; CDR2 reads SYDVKM. The CDR3 runs to 11 residues. CDR3: CASRFRGDYTF. The CDR3, as DNA: TGTGCCAGCCGTTTTCGGGGCGACTACACCTTC.

This clonotype occurred a few times. The chain employs TRBV25-1 and TRBJ1-2; maybe TRBD1 (5 bases). V lost 1 base to trimming and J lost 8 bases, with 11 bases between them. The germline gives CDR1 MGHDK, CDR2 SYGVNS. The CDR3 contains 13 residues. As DNA, the CDR3 is TGTGCCAGCAGTGAATTCGCAGAGGGGGGCTACACCTTC. As protein: CASSEFAEGGYTF.

The V gene is TRBV15, the J gene TRBJ1-1; D may be TRBD1 (6 bases). The germline V gene has CDR1 LNHNV and CDR2 YYDKDF (reference sequence). CDR3 length equals 15 residues. Trimming pared 8 bases from V and 3 bases from J, leaving 19 bases between. The CDR3 is CATSPRGPMDTEAFF. Here the CDR3 DNA reads TGTGCCACCTCGCCGCGGGGGCCGATGGACACTGAAGCTTTCTTT.

This clonotype occurred a few times. One base away lies a much larger clone, so this may be a sequencing read error. The J gene is TRBJ2-7, the V gene TRBV7-3, with no clear D. V shed 0 bases and J shed 6 bases, with 15 bases lying between them. This CDR3 comprises 15 residues. CDR1 is SGHTA, CDR2 FQGTGA, per germline. The CDR3 DNA reads as TGTGCCAGCAGCTTAACGGGGATTAGCTATCCCGAGCAGTACTTC. Amino acid sequence: CASSLTGISYPEQYF.

This clonotype was counted many times. This chain connects TRBV7-2 to TRBJ2-3, with D hard to call. V was pared by 6 bases and J by 0 bases, with 4 bases between. This CDR3 comprises 12 residues. Germline V lookup: CDR1 SGHTA, CDR2 FQGNSA. CDR3 sequence: CASRASTDTQYF. In DNA form, the CDR3 reads TGTGCCAGCAGGGCCAGCACAGATACGCAGTATTTT.

This clonotype was counted at least ten times. V usage is TRBV6-2 or TRBV6-3 and J usage is TRBJ2-1, with D perhaps TRBD2 (5 bases). Germline V gene lookup returns CDR1 MNHEY and CDR2 SVGEGT. The CDR3 runs to 11 residues. V was shortened by 10 bases and J by 3 bases, with 7 bases between the two germline ends. The CDR3, as DNA: TGTGCCATCGGACTCTACAATGAGCAGTTCTTC. This translates into CAIGLYNEQFF.

With regard to this clonotype: Germline is not matched at one junction end, which may reflect a read error. The rearrangement uses TRBV6-4 and TRBJ2-5; D not certain. The CDR3 totals 14 residues. The V gene's germline CDR1 is MRHNA and CDR2 SNTAGT. The DNA of the CDR3 is TGTGCCAGCAGTGACGGGGTCGGAGAGGAGACCAAGTACTTC. Its translation is CASSDGVGEETKYF.

As regards this clonotype: A read error may be the cause here, since a much bigger clone is one base away. This chain links TRBV19 with TRBJ1-5; D perhaps matches TRBD1 (6 bases). Germline-derived CDR1 and CDR2 are LNHDA and SQIVND (reference sequence). The CDR3 totals 15 residues. The CDR3 is CATRWSGDGNQPKHF. DNA for the CDR3: TGTGCCACCCGATGGTCAGGGGATGGGAATCAGCCCAAGCATTTT.

The V and J genes are TRBV5-1 and TRBJ2-6; 12 bases are a match to TRBD1. CDR1 and CDR2 (germline): SGHRS, YFSETQ. V shed 5 bases, J shed 4 bases, and the junction held 4 bases outside the gene matches. The CDR3 runs to 16 residues. For the CDR3, the DNA is TGCGCCAGCAGGGGACAGGGGGCGCGAGGGGCCAACGTCCTGACTTTC. Translated: CASRGQGARGANVLTF.

The V gene is TRBV7-2, the J gene TRBJ2-3; no clear D gene. V lost 5 bases and J 2 bases, leaving 14 bases between the germline ends. CDR3 size: 15 residues. Germline lookup yields CDR1 SGHTA and CDR2 FQGNSA. CDR3 in amino acids: CASSPDSLSTDTQYF. In nucleotides, the CDR3 is TGTGCCAGCAGCCCCGACTCCTTATCCACAGATACGCAGTATTTT.

A remark on this clonotype: This may come from a read error, since a much larger clone is one base off. CDR3 bases: TGTGCCAGCAGCTCCTCCAGGGGGCAGCGGTTGGGGAACACTGAAGCTTTCTTT. This encodes CASSSSRGQRLGNTEAFF. The J gene is TRBJ1-1, the V gene TRBV7-9, with TRBD1 matching 8 bases. The V gene's germline CDR1 is SEHNR and CDR2 FQNEAQ (reference sequence). CDR3 length: 18 residues. V was clipped by 4 bases and J by 1 base; unmatched bases: 14. The full variable domain, rest sourced from reference TRBV7-9 and TRBJ1-1, is DTGVSQNPRHKITKRGQNVTFRCDPISEHNRLYWYRQTLGQGPEFLTYFQNEAQLEKSRLLSDRFSAERPKGSFSTLEIQRTEQGDSAMYLCASSSSRGQRLGNTEAFFGQGTRLTVV.

This rearrangement joins TRBV28 to TRBJ2-3; TRBD1 might be the D (5 bases). The J call is uncertain, as TRBJ1-5 better fits the DNA end. This CDR3 has 14 amino acids. Germline V CDR1 and CDR2: MDHEN, SYDVKM. CDR3: CASSTPPGPDTQHF. The CDR3 bases are TGTGCCAGCAGTACGCCACCGGGGCCGGATACGCAGCATTTT.

Turning to this clonotype: This clone may be a read error of a much larger clone one base away. The chain is built from TRBV4-2 and TRBJ2-7, with D unclear. V was trimmed by 0 bases and J by 1 base, leaving 7 bases between them. CDR1 and CDR2 (germline): LGHNA, YNFKEQ. There are 14 residues in the CDR3. The CDR3 DNA follows: TGTGCCAGCAGCCAAGATCGAAAGTCCTACGAGCAGTACTTC. Its translation: CASSQDRKSYEQYF.

Ten or more counts support this clonotype. This chain connects TRBV4-2 to TRBJ2-1; 10 nucleotides agree with TRBD2. This CDR3 comprises 14 residues. V trimming: 0 bases; J trimming: 14 bases; junction bases outside the gene matches: 7. From germline, CDR1 is LGHNA and CDR2 YNFKEQ. The CDR3 nucleotides are TGTGCCAGCAGCCAAGATGCCAGCGGGAGGGCCAAGTTCTTC. Translating gives CASSQDASGRAKFF.

As to this clonotype: A read error may be the cause here, since a much bigger clone is one base away. The chain employs TRBV2 and TRBJ1-5, with no clear D. Germline V gene sequence: CDR1 SNHLY, CDR2 FYNNEI. The CDR3 covers 14 residues. This CDR3 reads CAGSVREINQPQHF. The CDR3 nucleotides read TGTGCCGGCAGTGTAAGGGAGATAAATCAGCCCCAGCATTTT. Based on the CDR3 plus reference TRBV2 and TRBJ1-5, the full variable domain is EPEVTQTPSHQVTQMGQEVILRCVPISNHLYFYWYRQILGQKVEFLVSFYNNEISEKSEIFDDQFSVERPDGSNFTLKIRSTKLEDSAMYFCAGSVREINQPQHFGDGTRLSIL.

Only a few counts were recorded for this clonotype. This clone may be a read error of a much larger clone one base away. The chain uses TRBV2 and TRBJ2-1; the D is unclear. CDR3 length: 17 amino acids. The germline V gene encodes CDR1 SNHLY and CDR2 FYNNEI. In DNA, the CDR3 is TGTGCCAGCAGTGAAGCGCCACCAAACGTCCCCTACAATGAGCGGTTCTTC. Translated, it gives CASSEAPPNVPYNERFF.

This clonotype was recorded many times. The chain employs TRBV5-1 and TRBJ2-3, with D possibly being TRBD2 (5 bases). This CDR3 is 15 amino acids long. In germline, CDR1 is SGHRS, CDR2 YFSETQ. The ends were cut back, 1 base at V and 4 bases at J, with 13 bases in the middle. The CDR3 spells CASSLTGIGSDTQYF. The CDR3 DNA reads TGCGCCAGCAGCTTGACGGGGATAGGATCAGATACGCAGTATTTT. The whole variable domain, remainder taken from reference TRBV5-1 and TRBJ2-3, is KAGVTQTPRYLIKTRGQQVTLSCSPISGHRSVSWYQQTPGQGLQFLFEYFSETQRNKGNFPGRFSGRQFSNSRSEMNVSTLELGDSALYLCASSLTGIGSDTQYFGPGTRLTVL.